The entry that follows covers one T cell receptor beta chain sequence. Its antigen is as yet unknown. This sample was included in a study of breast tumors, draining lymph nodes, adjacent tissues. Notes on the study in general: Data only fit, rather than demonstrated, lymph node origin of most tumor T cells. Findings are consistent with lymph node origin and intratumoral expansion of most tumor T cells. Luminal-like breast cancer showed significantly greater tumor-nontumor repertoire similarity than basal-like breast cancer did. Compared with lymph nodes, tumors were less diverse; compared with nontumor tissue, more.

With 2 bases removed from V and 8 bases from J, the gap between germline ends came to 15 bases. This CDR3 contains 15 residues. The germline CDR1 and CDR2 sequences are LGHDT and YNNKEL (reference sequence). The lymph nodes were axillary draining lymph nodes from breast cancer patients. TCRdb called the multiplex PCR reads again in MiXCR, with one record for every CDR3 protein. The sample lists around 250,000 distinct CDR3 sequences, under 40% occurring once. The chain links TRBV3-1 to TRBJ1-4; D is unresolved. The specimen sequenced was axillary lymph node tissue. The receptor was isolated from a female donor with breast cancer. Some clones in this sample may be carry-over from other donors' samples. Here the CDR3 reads CASSQRSSSGEKLFF. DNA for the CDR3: TGTGCCAGCAGCCAAAGATCGAGCTCTGGGGAAAAACTGTTTTTT.